This T cell receptor beta chain was obtained from a study of beta chain features in type 1 diabetes. Study-wide results and caveats: Patients with Type 1 diabetes showed moderately but significantly shorter TCRB CDR3s in all four CD4+ subsets.

About this clone itself: The target antigen is unknown.

The investigators reverse transcribed all of the isolated RNA, so they sequenced expressed TCRB transcripts. Here immunoSEQ multiplex PCR was the method, and the copy in TCRdb shows in-frame clones only, minus some. This sample carries 200,000 to 300,000 clones, 20% of them seen once, and the ten largest clones take less than 0.03%. Purity of each sorted population was above 98%. This clonotype originated in a woman in her forties with type 1 diabetes. What was sequenced was naive CD4+ T cells from blood.

In nucleotides, the CDR3 is TGTGCCAGCACGCTAACGGGGGAAAACATTCAGTACTTC. As protein: CASTLTGENIQYF. The J gene is TRBJ2-4, the V gene TRBV7-9; tentative D call: TRBD2 (6 bases). Germline V gene lookup returns CDR1 SEHNR and CDR2 FQNEAQ (reference sequence). The CDR3 consists of 13 residues. Trimming stripped 7 bases from V and 5 bases from J, with 12 bases between.